These T cell receptor beta chains were read from a single sample in a study of vaccination effects on CD4 cells after COVID-19. The repertoire was sequenced with immunoSEQ multiplex PCR; TCRdb's copy has only in-frame clones and lacks some. The sample includes roughly 15,000 clones, approximately 70% of them seen just once. Their recognized antigens are unknown. The sample consisted of CD4+ T cells from PBMCs cultured with SARS-CoV-2 spike peptides, taken after COVID-19 vaccination. These receptors were obtained from a human donor who received a COVID-19 vaccine. The conserved cysteine and the conserved F or W are not part of the CDR3 here.

v_gene: TRBV19; len: 13; j_gene: TRBJ1-1; CDR3aa: ASSPVDRRDTEAF
v_gene: TRBV12-3/TRBV12-4; len: 10; j_gene: TRBJ2-1; CDR3aa: ASSRQEGTLF
v_gene: TRBV7-3; len: 11; j_gene: TRBJ1-2; CDR3aa: ASSLGREAGYT
v_gene: TRBV24-1; len: 8; j_gene: TRBJ1-5; CDR3aa: ATSRQPQH
v_gene: TRBV2; len: 12; j_gene: TRBJ1-5; CDR3aa: ASSGTGKYQPQH
v_gene: TRBV28; len: 14; j_gene: TRBJ2-1; CDR3aa: ASRSAGTRQVGEQF
v_gene: TRBV5-1; len: 15; j_gene: TRBJ2-7; CDR3aa: ASSLSRDRGPRYEQY
v_gene: TRBV5-1; len: 12; j_gene: TRBJ2-5; CDR3aa: ASSRDSNQETQY
v_gene: TRBV18; len: 13; j_gene: TRBJ2-3; CDR3aa: ASSPRRGRTDTQY
v_gene: TRBV25-1; len: 12; j_gene: TRBJ2-7; CDR3aa: ASSDPHTAYEQY
v_gene: TRBV4-3; len: 12; j_gene: TRBJ1-1; CDR3aa: ASSQDGVNTEAF
v_gene: TRBV9; len: 16; j_gene: TRBJ2-1; CDR3aa: ASSVGAGGPFSYNEQF
v_gene: TRBV19; len: 18; j_gene: TRBJ2-3; CDR3aa: ASSLKVLAGGLPAADTQY
v_gene: TRBV2; len: 13; j_gene: TRBJ2-3; CDR3aa: ASSDQLAGGDTQY
v_gene: TRBV6-5; len: 10; j_gene: TRBJ1-2; CDR3aa: ASTDPSGSYT
v_gene: TRBV5-6; len: 12; j_gene: TRBJ1-3; CDR3aa: ASRRWAGLYTIY
v_gene: TRBV30; len: 10; j_gene: TRBJ2-3; CDR3aa: AWSKGGVTQY
v_gene: TRBV30; len: 12; j_gene: TRBJ1-3; CDR3aa: AWGDRNSGNTIY
v_gene: TRBV28; len: 12; j_gene: TRBJ2-7; CDR3aa: ASTGQGSSYEQY
v_gene: TRBV30; len: 13; j_gene: TRBJ1-5; CDR3aa: AWSLRGFLYQPQH
v_gene: TRBV19; len: 10; j_gene: TRBJ1-3; CDR3aa: ASSHSGNTIY
v_gene: TRBV28; len: 13; j_gene: TRBJ2-7; CDR3aa: ASSLSGQGAREQY
v_gene: TRBV2; len: 20; j_gene: TRBJ2-4; CDR3aa: ASSDGWGLAGVQLRTQNIQY
v_gene: TRBV18; len: 12; j_gene: TRBJ2-3; CDR3aa: ASSPPVATDTQY
v_gene: TRBV27; len: 14; j_gene: TRBJ2-7; CDR3aa: ASSLGQPGLAYEQY
v_gene: TRBV29-1; len: 14; j_gene: TRBJ2-1; CDR3aa: SVAGSLMGSYNEQF
v_gene: TRBV6-5; len: 12; j_gene: TRBJ1-3; CDR3aa: ASRKGGSRNTIY
v_gene: TRBV27; len: 10; j_gene: TRBJ2-1; CDR3aa: ASSLSYNEQF
v_gene: TRBV19; len: 11; j_gene: TRBJ2-3; CDR3aa: ASSIKGMDTQY
v_gene: TRBV6-5; len: 10; j_gene: TRBJ2-1; CDR3aa: ASIRGNNEQF
v_gene: TRBV5-1; len: 13; j_gene: TRBJ1-2; CDR3aa: ASSLDPSTNYGYT
v_gene: TRBV7-8; len: 11; j_gene: TRBJ1-6; CDR3aa: ASSPDPNSPLH
v_gene: TRBV7-2; len: 10; j_gene: TRBJ2-1; CDR3aa: ASSLGLSEQF
v_gene: TRBV19; len: 11; j_gene: TRBJ2-7; CDR3aa: ASSLGPPYEQY
v_gene: TRBV4-1; len: 15; j_gene: TRBJ1-1; CDR3aa: ASSRLAHRGANTEAF
v_gene: TRBV7-9; len: 13; j_gene: TRBJ1-1; CDR3aa: ASSAVGEANTEAF
v_gene: TRBV5-1; len: 10; j_gene: TRBJ2-3; CDR3aa: ASSTGTDTQY
v_gene: TRBV7-2; len: 10; j_gene: TRBJ2-3; CDR3aa: ASSLFGGTQY
v_gene: TRBV5-1; len: 12; j_gene: TRBJ2-7; CDR3aa: ASSLSLAGYEQY
v_gene: TRBV15; len: 16; j_gene: TRBJ1-4; CDR3aa: ATSRVRPGGRLNEKLF
v_gene: TRBV9; len: 14; j_gene: TRBJ2-5; CDR3aa: ASSPPGTRDVRDQY
v_gene: TRBV28; len: 14; j_gene: TRBJ1-6; CDR3aa: ASTITSGLSNSPLH
v_gene: TRBV14; len: 13; j_gene: TRBJ1-2; CDR3aa: ASSQVQSPLYGYT
v_gene: TRBV30; len: 13; j_gene: TRBJ2-1; CDR3aa: AWSEGGSSYNEQF
v_gene: TRBV27; len: 15; j_gene: TRBJ2-7; CDR3aa: ASSLRTSGSPPREQY
v_gene: TRBV9; len: 12; j_gene: TRBJ2-3; CDR3aa: ASSVAYTTDTQY
v_gene: TRBV10-3; len: 12; j_gene: TRBJ1-1; CDR3aa: AIRRDTLDTEAF
v_gene: TRBV7-6; len: 13; j_gene: TRBJ2-2; CDR3aa: ASSLEPGDTGELF
v_gene: TRBV11-2; len: 13; j_gene: TRBJ1-4; CDR3aa: ASSLVTGGGEKLF